This entry describes one T cell receptor (beta chain). The sample comes from a study of T cell changes during pregnancy in multiple sclerosis. Clones were read by immunoSEQ multiplex PCR, and TCRdb kept only the in-frame ones, dropping some. The table lists about 32,000 clones, roughly nine tenths of them singletons. Looked up from germline, CDR1 is SGHDN and CDR2 is FVKESK. Between the trimmed V and J ends, which lost 1 base and 8 bases, there was a span of 14 bases. This CDR3 spans 14 amino acids. This specimen consisted of CD8+ T cells from peripheral blood mononuclear cells, obtained in the third trimester of pregnancy. The rearrangement uses TRBV14 and TRBJ1-2; D not resolved. The sequence was obtained from a female donor with multiple sclerosis, enrolled in a pregnancy study. CDR3 nucleotides: TGTGCCAGCAGCCAAGGTTACCCGGGTCCGGGCTACACCTTC. Its translation is CASSQGYPGPGYTF.